The source of this T cell receptor beta chain is a study of cytomegalovirus exposure and HLA in healthy donors. This clone has more than one count but fewer than ten. Its antigen is unidentified. Regarding the study as a whole: A further, later analysis showed that HLA-associated TCR beta chains (compared with equally common others) were more clonally expanded. A later analysis found TCR association rates differed by HLA locus, highest for DRB1 and lowest for HLA-C.

The primer mix had 60 Vbeta and 13 Jbeta primers. Sequenced by immunoSEQ multiplex PCR; TCRdb stores in-frame clones only, minus some. The sample consists of under 90,000 clones, about two thirds of them appearing once. Unmatched junction bases numbered 8, after V lost 0 bases and J lost 8 bases. Looked up from germline, CDR1 is SGHDT and CDR2 is YYEEEE. This CDR3 region has 16 residues. The chain links TRBV5-6 to TRBJ2-1, with 10 positions matching TRBD2. The sequenced material came from PBMCs. This receptor was taken from a man aged 40-49 years in good health and CMV-seropositive. The DNA for the CDR3 is TGTGCCAGCAGCTTGGTTTCAGCTAGCGGGAGCTATGAGCAGTTCTTC. It specifies CASSLVSASGSYEQFF.